Below are 20 T cell receptor beta chains sequenced from a single sample in a study of early T cells in non-severe SARS-CoV-2 infection. TCRdb re-analysed the 5' RACE reads in MiXCR, keeping a single row per CDR3 protein. The sample contains roughly 63,000 distinct CDR3 sequences, around 12% of which appear only once. The sequenced sample consisted of whole blood. These receptors were taken from an adult who was a healthcare worker with PCR-confirmed SARS-CoV-2 infection or an uninfected control (not recorded which).

This clonotype has a count of ten or more. The rearrangement links TRBV2 to TRBJ2-3; 9 bases line up with TRBD2. CDR1 is SNHLY, CDR2 FYNNEI, per germline. Unmatched junction bases numbered 14, after V lost 6 bases and J lost 4 bases. This CDR3 has 17 amino acids. CDR3 nucleotides: TGTGCCAGCAGAGCCTGGGGGCTAGCGGGAAAGGCAGATACGCAGTATTTT. Translation: CASRAWGLAGKADTQYF.

There are a few counts of this clonotype. J is TRBJ1-4 and V is TRBV29-1; tentatively, D is TRBD1 (5 bases). Germline CDR1 SQVTM, CDR2 ANQGSEA. The CDR3 extends over 14 amino acids. V lost 6 bases, J lost 4 bases, and 15 bases lay in between. The CDR3 sequence: CSVSRQGRNEKLFF. The CDR3 bases are TGCAGCGTGTCTCGTCAGGGTCGTAATGAAAAACTGTTTTTT.

This clonotype was seen many times. The rearrangement links TRBV25-1 to TRBJ2-2, with 7 bases identical to TRBD1. V lost 2 bases and J lost 4; bases outside the gene matches: 16. The CDR3 is 19 residues long. Germline CDR1 is MGHDK and CDR2 is SYGVNS. This chain's CDR3 is CASSEPFLLGDSGTGELFF. The CDR3, as DNA: TGTGCCAGCAGTGAACCCTTCCTCTTGGGGGACAGCGGCACCGGGGAGCTGTTTTTT.

The genes are TRBV28 and TRBJ2-1; 7 bases are shared with TRBD1. The CDR3 covers 12 residues. J lost 8 bases, V lost 7 bases, and 5 bases had no gene match. Per germline, CDR1 MDHEN and CDR2 SYDVKM. The CDR3 protein is CASTSRGHEQFF. CDR3 nucleotide sequence: TGTGCCAGCACTTCAAGGGGGCATGAGCAGTTCTTC. The full variable domain, in which reference TRBV28 and TRBJ2-1 provide the parts outside the CDR3, is DVKVTQSSRYLVKRTGEKVFLECVQDMDHENMFWYRQDPGLGLRLIYFSYDVKMKEKGDIPEGYSVSREKKERFSLILESASTNQTSMYLCASTSRGHEQFFGPGTRLTVL.

V and J are TRBV4-2 and TRBJ1-3; no clear D gene. From germline, CDR1 is LGHNA and CDR2 YNFKEQ. Trimming removed 6 bases from V and 0 bases from J, with 12 bases in between. The CDR3 sequence is 15 residues long. As DNA, the CDR3 is TGTGCCAGCAGAGGTTTAGGAAGCTCTGGAAACACCATATATTTT. It encodes CASRGLGSSGNTIYF.

This clonotype was picked up many times. The genes are TRBV7-3 and TRBJ1-2; the match to TRBD1 covers 7 bases. The CDR3 sequence is 15 residues long. V gave up 5 bases and J gave up 5 bases; unmatched junction bases: 11. Germline V gives CDR1 SGHTA, CDR2 FQGTGA. This CDR3 reads CASSPRLGGRYGYTF. CDR3 bases: TGTGCCAGCAGCCCCAGGTTAGGGGGCCGGTATGGCTACACCTTC.

This clonotype came up many times. The chain recombines TRBV29-1 with TRBJ2-5; maybe TRBD2 (6 bases). This CDR3 has 13 residues. CDR1 SQVTM and CDR2 ANQGSEA come from the germline V gene. Trimming removed 1 base from V and 7 bases from J, with 13 bases in between. The CDR3 sequence: CSVEGTSRPTQYF. The DNA of the CDR3 is TGCAGCGTTGAAGGAACTAGCAGGCCGACCCAGTACTTC.

The chain employs TRBV20-1 and TRBJ2-7, with TRBD2 matching over 12 bases. Per the germline V gene, CDR1 is DFQATT and CDR2 is SNEGSKA (reference sequence). The ends lost 3 bases at V and 6 bases at J; junction bases unmatched: 12. The CDR3 has 16 amino acids. The CDR3 DNA sequence: TGCAGTGCTAGGGTAGCTAGCGGGAGGGGCCTAGGCGAGCAGTACTTC. Amino acid sequence: CSARVASGRGLGEQYF.

The chain carries TRBV9 and TRBJ1-1, with 7 positions matching TRBD1. V shed 3 bases, J shed 1 base, and the junction held 6 bases outside the gene matches. Germline CDR1 reads SGDLS; CDR2 reads YYNGEE. CDR3 length equals 15 residues. The CDR3 protein is CASSATGTENTEAFF. In DNA, the CDR3 is TGTGCCAGCAGCGCGACCGGGACAGAGAACACTGAAGCTTTCTTT.

This clonotype has a count of ten or more. This chain links TRBV7-3 with TRBJ2-1; TRBD2 matches 9 bases. The CDR3 is 15 amino acids. The trim removed 1 base at V and 10 bases at J, leaving 8 bases unmatched. The germline CDR1 and CDR2 sequences are SGHTA and FQGTGA. CDR3 DNA sequence: TGTGCCAGCAGCTTAAGGGTAGCGGGAGCATGGGAGCAGTTCTTC. Translation gives CASSLRVAGAWEQFF.

This clonotype came up a few times. V usage is TRBV28 and J usage is TRBJ2-3; the D call may be TRBD1 or TRBD2 (5 bases each). CDR1 and CDR2 (germline): MDHEN, SYDVKM. The length of the CDR3 is 16 residues. The V end was cut by 1 base, the J end by 1 base, with 12 bases between. The chain's CDR3 is CASSLSGASGTDTQYF. CDR3 sequence (DNA): TGTGCCAGCAGTTTATCCGGGGCGTCTGGCACAGATACGCAGTATTTT. Combining the CDR3 with reference TRBV28 and TRBJ2-3 gives the whole variable domain DVKVTQSSRYLVKRTGEKVFLECVQDMDHENMFWYRQDPGLGLRLIYFSYDVKMKEKGDIPEGYSVSREKKERFSLILESASTNQTSMYLCASSLSGASGTDTQYFGPGTRLTVL.

The table lists this clonotype with many counts. The rearrangement links TRBV24-1 to TRBJ2-1; unclear D gene. Germline assignment: CDR1 KGHDR and CDR2 SFDVKD. Trimming pared 6 bases from V and 8 bases from J, leaving 10 bases between. The CDR3 runs 12 residues. Here the CDR3 reads CATSSGVDEQFF. The CDR3, as DNA: TGTGCCACCAGTAGTGGGGTGGATGAGCAGTTCTTC.

This clonotype was counted only a few times. The chain couples TRBV5-4 to TRBJ2-4, with 12 bases identical to TRBD1. Germline V lookup: CDR1 SGHNT, CDR2 YYREEE (reference sequence). The CDR3 is 15 amino acids. V gave up 7 bases and J gave up 1 base; unmatched junction bases: 3. The CDR3 bases are TGTGCCAGCGGGACAGGGGGCGACGCCAAAAACATTCAGTACTTC. Encoded protein: CASGTGGDAKNIQYF.

The chain has TRBV7-3 and TRBJ1-1; TRBD1 might be the D (5 bases). Trimming took 2 bases from V and 5 from J, leaving 9 bases between them. The CDR3 totals 13 residues. CDR1 and CDR2 from the germline V gene are SGHTA and FQGTGA. The CDR3 DNA is TGTGCCAGCAGCTTATGGGGCGGAACTGAAGCTTTCTTT. The encoded protein is CASSLWGGTEAFF.

The table lists this clonotype with many counts. V gene TRBV7-9 combines with J gene TRBJ1-3; D gene unclear. The V gene's germline CDR1 is SEHNR and CDR2 FQNEAQ (reference sequence). V lost 2 bases and J 2 bases, leaving 10 bases between the germline ends. CDR3 length: 15 residues. The CDR3 DNA reads as TGTGCCAGCAGCTTAATAGGGAGCCCTGGAAACACCATATATTTT. This sequence encodes CASSLIGSPGNTIYF.

The chain recombines TRBV7-2 with TRBJ2-5; no clear D. The CDR3 loop spans 12 amino acids. V lost 1 base and J lost 5, with 5 bases in between. From germline, CDR1 is SGHTA and CDR2 FQGNSA. This chain's CDR3 is CASSLVKETQYF. CDR3 bases: TGTGCCAGCAGCTTAGTTAAGGAGACCCAGTACTTC.

This clonotype has a count of ten or more. The J gene is TRBJ2-1, the V gene TRBV7-7; 8 bases fit TRBD2. This CDR3 comprises 16 residues. Unmatched junction bases numbered 13, after V lost 6 bases and J lost 6 bases. Germline V gives CDR1 SSHAT, CDR2 FNYEAQ (reference sequence). CDR3: CASSPLSGRYGNEQFF. As DNA, the CDR3 is TGTGCCAGCAGTCCTTTAAGCGGGAGATATGGCAATGAGCAGTTCTTC. Complete variable domain (other parts from reference TRBV7-7 and TRBJ2-1): GAGVSQSPRYKVTKRGQDVTLRCDPISSHATLYWYQQALGQGPEFLTYFNYEAQPDKSGLPSDRFSAERPEGSISTLTIQRTEQRDSAMYRCASSPLSGRYGNEQFFGPGTRLTVL.

The rearrangement joins TRBV7-6 to TRBJ2-3, with TRBD2 matching over 8 bases. CDR3 length: 16 residues. After removal of 0 bases from V and 4 bases from J, the junction contained 6 bases not matched to a gene. The germline V gene encodes CDR1 SGHVS and CDR2 FNYEAQ. The CDR3 DNA reads as TGTGCCAGCAGCTTAGCGGGAGCGGGAGATGCAGATACGCAGTATTTT. Encoded protein: CASSLAGAGDADTQYF.

This clonotype was seen ten or more times. The V call is TRBV7-9, the J call TRBJ2-1; 10 bases map to TRBD2. V was pared by 5 bases and J by 7 bases, with 11 bases of the junction left unmatched. Germline values: CDR1 SEHNR, CDR2 FQNEAQ (reference sequence). The CDR3 consists of 16 residues. The CDR3 DNA reads as TGTGCCAGCAGCACCTCTACTAGCGGGGTAGCAAATGAGCAGTTCTTC. This sequence encodes CASSTSTSGVANEQFF.

Relative to its sample, this clonotype is medium-sized. The chain recombines TRBV7-2 with TRBJ2-4; maybe TRBD1 (6 bases). V was cut by 3 bases and J by 1 base, with 13 bases left in between. Germline assignment: CDR1 SGHTA and CDR2 FQGNSA. CDR3 length: 16 amino acids. CDR3 DNA sequence: TGTGCCAGCAGCTTCTCAGGGGTTTTGGCCAAAAACATTCAGTACTTC. This encodes CASSFSGVLAKNIQYF.